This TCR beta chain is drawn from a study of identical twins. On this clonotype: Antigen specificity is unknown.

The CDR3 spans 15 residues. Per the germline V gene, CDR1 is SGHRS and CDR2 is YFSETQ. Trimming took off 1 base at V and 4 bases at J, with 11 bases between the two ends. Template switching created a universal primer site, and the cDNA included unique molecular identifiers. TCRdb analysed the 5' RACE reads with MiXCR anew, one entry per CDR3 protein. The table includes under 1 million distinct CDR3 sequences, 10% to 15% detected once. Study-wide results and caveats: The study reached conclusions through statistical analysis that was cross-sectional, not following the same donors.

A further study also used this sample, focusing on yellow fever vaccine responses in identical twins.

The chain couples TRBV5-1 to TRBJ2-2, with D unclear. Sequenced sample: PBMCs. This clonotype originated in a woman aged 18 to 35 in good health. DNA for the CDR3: TGCGCCAGCAGCTTGCTGACATCCCCCACCGGGGAGCTGTTTTTT. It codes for CASSLLTSPTGELFF.